The sequence of this TCR beta chain was determined in a study of shared clonotypes between healthy human individuals. Findings and caveats of the study: The study's rarefaction showed incomplete sorted-subset sequencing despite large depth.

Every one of the donors was a Caucasian adult that lived in Nashville, Tennessee. Investigators divided CD4+ cells into CD45RA+ naive and CD45RA-negative memory subsets. The CDR3 spans 14 residues. Repertoires were generated with immunoSEQ multiplex PCR, while TCRdb's copy carries only in-frame clones and drops some. The top ten hold 1.4% to 1.5% of the sample, which has about 1 million clones, about 76% seen once. Points on this clone: Its antigen is unknown.

The material sequenced was memory CD4+ T cells sorted from blood. Subset denoted: CD45RA-negative fraction. This chain joins TRBV21-1 and TRBJ1-1; TRBD1, the table's D call, lacks a check against the DNA. TRBV21-1 is classified as a pseudogene. This TCR derives from a young man in good health. The CDR3 bases are TGTGCCAGCAGCCCCAGGGTAGGAAACACTGAAGCTTTCTTT. Translation gives CASSPRVGNTEAFF.